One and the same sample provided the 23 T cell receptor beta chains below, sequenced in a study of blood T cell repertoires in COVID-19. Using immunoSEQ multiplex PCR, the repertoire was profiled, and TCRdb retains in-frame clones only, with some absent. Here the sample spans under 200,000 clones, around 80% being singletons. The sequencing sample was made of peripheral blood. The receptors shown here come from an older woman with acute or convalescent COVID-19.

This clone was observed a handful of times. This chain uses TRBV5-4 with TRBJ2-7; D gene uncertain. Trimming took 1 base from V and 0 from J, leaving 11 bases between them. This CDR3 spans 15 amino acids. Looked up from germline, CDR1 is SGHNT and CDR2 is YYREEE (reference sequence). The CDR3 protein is CASSLNSKSSYEQYF. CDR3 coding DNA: TGTGCCAGCAGCTTGAACAGTAAAAGCTCCTACGAGCAGTACTTC.

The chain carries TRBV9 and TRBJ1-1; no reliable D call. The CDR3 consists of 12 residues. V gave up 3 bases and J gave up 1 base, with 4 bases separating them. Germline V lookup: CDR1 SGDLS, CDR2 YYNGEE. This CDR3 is CASSAQNTEAFF. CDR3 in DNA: TGTGCCAGCAGCGCCCAGAACACTGAAGCTTTCTTT.

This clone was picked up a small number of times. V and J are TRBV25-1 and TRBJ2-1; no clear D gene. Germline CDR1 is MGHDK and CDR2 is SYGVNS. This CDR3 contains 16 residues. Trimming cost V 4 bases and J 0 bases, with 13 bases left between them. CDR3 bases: TGTGCCAGCAGTGGCTGGTCTCTAAGCTCCTACAATGAGCAGTTCTTC. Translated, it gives CASSGWSLSSYNEQFF.

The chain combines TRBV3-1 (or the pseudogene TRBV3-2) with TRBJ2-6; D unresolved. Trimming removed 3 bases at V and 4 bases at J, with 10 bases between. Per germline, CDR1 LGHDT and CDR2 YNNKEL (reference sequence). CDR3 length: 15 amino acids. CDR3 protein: CASSHFERGANVLTF. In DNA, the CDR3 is TGTGCCAGCAGCCATTTCGAGCGAGGGGCCAACGTCCTGACTTTC.

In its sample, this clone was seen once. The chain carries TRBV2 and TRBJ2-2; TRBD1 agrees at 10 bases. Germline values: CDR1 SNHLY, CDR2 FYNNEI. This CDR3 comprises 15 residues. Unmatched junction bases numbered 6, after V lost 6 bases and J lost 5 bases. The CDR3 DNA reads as TGTGCCAGCAGGGGACAGGGGCGCGGAACCGGGGAGCTGTTTTTT. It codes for CASRGQGRGTGELFF.

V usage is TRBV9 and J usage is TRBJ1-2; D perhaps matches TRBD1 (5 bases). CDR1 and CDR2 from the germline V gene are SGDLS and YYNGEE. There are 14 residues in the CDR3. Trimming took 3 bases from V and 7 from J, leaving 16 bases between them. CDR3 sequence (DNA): TGTGCCAGCAGCGGTTGGGGGGATGTGGTTGGCTACACCTTC. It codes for CASSGWGDVVGYTF.

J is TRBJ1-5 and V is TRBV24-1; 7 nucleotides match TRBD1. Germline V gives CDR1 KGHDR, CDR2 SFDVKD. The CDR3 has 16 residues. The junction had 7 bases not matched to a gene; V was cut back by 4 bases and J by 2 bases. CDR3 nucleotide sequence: TGTGCCACCAGTGACATCGCAGGGGGTGGCAATCAGCCCCAGCATTTT. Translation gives CATSDIAGGGNQPQHF.

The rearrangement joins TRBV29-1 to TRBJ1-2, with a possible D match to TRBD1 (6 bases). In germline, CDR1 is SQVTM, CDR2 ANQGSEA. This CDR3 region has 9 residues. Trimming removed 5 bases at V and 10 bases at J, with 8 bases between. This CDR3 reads CSVTGYYTF. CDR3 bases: TGCAGCGTTACAGGGTACTACACCTTC. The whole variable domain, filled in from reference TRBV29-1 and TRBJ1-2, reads SAVISQKPSRDICQRGTSLTIQCQVDSQVTMMFWYRQQPGQSLTLIATANQGSEATYESGFVIDKFPISRPNLTFSTLTVSNMSPEDSSIYLCSVTGYYTFGSGTRLTVV.

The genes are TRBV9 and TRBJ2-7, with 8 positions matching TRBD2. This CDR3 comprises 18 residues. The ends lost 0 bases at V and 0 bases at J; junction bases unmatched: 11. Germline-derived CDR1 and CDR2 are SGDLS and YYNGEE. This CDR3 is CASSVAPSGPGSSYEQYF. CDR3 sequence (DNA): TGTGCCAGCAGCGTAGCCCCTAGCGGGCCAGGCTCCTCCTACGAGCAGTACTTC.

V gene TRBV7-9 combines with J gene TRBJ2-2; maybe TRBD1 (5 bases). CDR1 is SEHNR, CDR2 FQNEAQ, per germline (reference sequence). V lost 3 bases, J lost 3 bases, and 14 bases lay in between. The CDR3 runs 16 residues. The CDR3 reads CASSFSGAEDTGELFF. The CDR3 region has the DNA TGTGCCAGCAGCTTCAGTGGGGCCGAAGACACCGGGGAGCTGTTTTTT.

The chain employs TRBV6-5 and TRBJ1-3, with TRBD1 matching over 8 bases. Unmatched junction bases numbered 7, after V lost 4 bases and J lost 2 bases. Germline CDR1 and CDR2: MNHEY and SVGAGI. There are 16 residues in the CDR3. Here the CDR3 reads CASSSVQGATGNTIYF. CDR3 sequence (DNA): TGTGCCAGCAGTTCAGTCCAGGGGGCAACTGGAAACACCATATATTTT.

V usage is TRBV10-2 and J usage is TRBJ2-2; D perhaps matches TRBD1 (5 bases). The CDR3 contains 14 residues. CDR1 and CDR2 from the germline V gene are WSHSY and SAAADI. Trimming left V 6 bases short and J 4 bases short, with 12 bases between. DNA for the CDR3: TGCGCCAGCAGACCCAGTAGGGGCACCGGGGAGCTGTTTTTT. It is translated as CASRPSRGTGELFF.

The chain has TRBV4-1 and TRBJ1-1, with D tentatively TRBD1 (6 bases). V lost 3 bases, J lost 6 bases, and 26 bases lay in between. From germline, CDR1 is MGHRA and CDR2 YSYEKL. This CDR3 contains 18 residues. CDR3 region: CASSHHPGWTDFSAEAFF. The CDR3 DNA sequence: TGCGCCAGCAGCCACCATCCAGGGTGGACAGATTTTTCTGCTGAAGCTTTCTTT.

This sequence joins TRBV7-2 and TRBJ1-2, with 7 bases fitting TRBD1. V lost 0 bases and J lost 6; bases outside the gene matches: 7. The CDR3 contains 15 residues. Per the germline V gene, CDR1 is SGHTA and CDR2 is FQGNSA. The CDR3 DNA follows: TGTGCCAGCAGCTTAGCGCCCAGGGGGGTGGATGGCTACACCTTC. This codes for CASSLAPRGVDGYTF.

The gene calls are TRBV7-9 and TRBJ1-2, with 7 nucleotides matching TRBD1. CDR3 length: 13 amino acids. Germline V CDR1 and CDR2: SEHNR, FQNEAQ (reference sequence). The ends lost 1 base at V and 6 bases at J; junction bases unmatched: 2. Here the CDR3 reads CASSLEGADGYTF. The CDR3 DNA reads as TGTGCCAGCAGCTTAGAGGGGGCAGATGGCTACACCTTC.

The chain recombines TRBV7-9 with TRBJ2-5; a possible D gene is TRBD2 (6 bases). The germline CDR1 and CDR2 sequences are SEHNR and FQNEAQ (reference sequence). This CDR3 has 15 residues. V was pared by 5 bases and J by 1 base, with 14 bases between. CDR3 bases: TGTGCCAGCAGCCTGTCCCTTAGCGGCCAAGAGACCCAGTACTTC. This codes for CASSLSLSGQETQYF. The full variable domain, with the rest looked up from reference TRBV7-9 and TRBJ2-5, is DTGVSQNPRHKITKRGQNVTFRCDPISEHNRLYWYRQTLGQGPEFLTYFQNEAQLEKSRLLSDRFSAERPKGSFSTLEIQRTEQGDSAMYLCASSLSLSGQETQYFGPGTRLLVL.

CDR3 nucleotides: TGTGCCAGCAGCCCGACTGGGTATGGCTACACCTTC. Protein sequence: CASSPTGYGYTF. The genes are TRBV14 and TRBJ1-2; D is uncertain. This CDR3 has 12 residues. CDR1 and CDR2 from the germline V gene are SGHDN and FVKESK. With 4 bases removed from V and 5 bases from J, the gap between germline ends came to 8 bases.

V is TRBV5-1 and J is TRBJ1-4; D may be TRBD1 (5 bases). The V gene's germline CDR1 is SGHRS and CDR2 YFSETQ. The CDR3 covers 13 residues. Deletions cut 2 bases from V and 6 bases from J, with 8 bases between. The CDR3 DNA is TGCGCCAGCAGCTTTTTACAGGATGAAAAACTGTTTTTT. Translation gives CASSFLQDEKLFF.

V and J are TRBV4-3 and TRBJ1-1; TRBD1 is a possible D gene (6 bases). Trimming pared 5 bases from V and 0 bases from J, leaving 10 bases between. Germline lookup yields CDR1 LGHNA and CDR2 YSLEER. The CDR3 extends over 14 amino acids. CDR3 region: CASSFGQLNTEAFF. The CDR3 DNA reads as TGCGCCAGCAGCTTTGGACAGTTGAACACTGAAGCTTTCTTT.

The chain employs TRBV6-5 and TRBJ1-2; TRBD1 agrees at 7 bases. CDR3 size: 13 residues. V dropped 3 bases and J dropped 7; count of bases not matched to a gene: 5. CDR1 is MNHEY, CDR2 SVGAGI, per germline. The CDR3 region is CASSYGTGVGYTF. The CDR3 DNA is TGTGCCAGCAGTTATGGCACAGGGGTTGGCTACACCTTC.

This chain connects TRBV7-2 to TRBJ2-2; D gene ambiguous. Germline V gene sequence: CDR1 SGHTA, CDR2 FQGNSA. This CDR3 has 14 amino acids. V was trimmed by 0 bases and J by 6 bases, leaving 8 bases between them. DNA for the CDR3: TGTGCCAGCAGCTTAGCCAGGCAGCCCGGGGAGCTGTTTTTT. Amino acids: CASSLARQPGELFF.

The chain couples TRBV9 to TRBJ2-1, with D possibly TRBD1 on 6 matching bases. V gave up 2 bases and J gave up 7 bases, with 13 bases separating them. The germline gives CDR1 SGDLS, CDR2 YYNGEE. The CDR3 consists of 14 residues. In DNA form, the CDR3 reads TGTGCCAGCAGCGTCAGGGGCGCGTATAATGAGCAGTTCTTC. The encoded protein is CASSVRGAYNEQFF.

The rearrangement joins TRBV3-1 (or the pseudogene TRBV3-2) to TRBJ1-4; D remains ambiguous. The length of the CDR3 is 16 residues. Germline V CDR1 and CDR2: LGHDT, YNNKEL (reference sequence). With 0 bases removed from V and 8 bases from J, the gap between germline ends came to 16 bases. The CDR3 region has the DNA TGTGCCAGCAGCCAAGAGGGCGGGGTAGTAAAGGAAAAACTGTTTTTT. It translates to CASSQEGGVVKEKLFF.